This T cell receptor beta chain was identified in a study of CD8 T cells in Susac syndrome. The CDR3 loop spans 19 amino acids. The RNA, roughly 0.45 to 1 ug, was put through reverse transcription using random hexamers. The authors amplified TCR beta CDR3 across 54 Vbeta and 13 Jbeta using immunoSEQ multiplex PCR. TCRdb reprocessed the immunoSEQ multiplex PCR reads with MiXCR, giving one entry per CDR3 protein. The data show 100,000 to 150,000 distinct CDR3 sequences, with 96% seen just once and more than 0.12% held by the top ten. Sequences were obtained from CD4+ T cells from PBMCs. This chain joins TRBV21-1 and TRBJ2-5; TRBD2 reflects the table's D call only, with no check against the DNA. TRBV21-1 is labeled a pseudogene. The receptor's source is a human donor with Susac syndrome. CDR3 DNA: TGTGCCAGCCCGAAGCCCGAGGTCGGGGCTAGCGGGAACCAAGAGACCCAGTACTTC. This encodes CASPKPEVGASGNQETQYF.